Sequencing of this T cell receptor beta chain was carried out in a study of blood T cell repertoires in COVID-19. About the study: Donors in the United States, Italy and Spain gave samples during acute or convalescent COVID-19. Sources were T cells, B-cell-depleted T cells, or PBMCs; the material itself was cDNA or gDNA.

Germline loops: CDR1 SGHTA, CDR2 FQGNSA. The V and J ends lost 5 bases and 2 bases, in that order; junction bases with no gene match: 2. The CDR3 has 13 residues. How the authors handled the data: Quantification of nucleated cells was approximated via reference gene primer amplification. Sequencing was performed with immunoSEQ multiplex PCR; in TCRdb, only in-frame clones are kept and a portion is missing. V, J and clone size are those of that table, while D and trimming were read from the DNA. This table holds more than 200,000 clones, more than 75% found once. Seattle researchers signed up patients amid active infection and tracked them longitudinally.

Material for sequencing was peripheral blood. The source is a woman older than 75 with COVID-19, enrolled during active disease. The chain carries TRBV7-2 and TRBJ1-2, with TRBD1 identical over 7 bases. DNA for the CDR3: TGTGCCAGCAGCACGGGACAGAACTATGGCTACACCTTC. As protein: CASSTGQNYGYTF.